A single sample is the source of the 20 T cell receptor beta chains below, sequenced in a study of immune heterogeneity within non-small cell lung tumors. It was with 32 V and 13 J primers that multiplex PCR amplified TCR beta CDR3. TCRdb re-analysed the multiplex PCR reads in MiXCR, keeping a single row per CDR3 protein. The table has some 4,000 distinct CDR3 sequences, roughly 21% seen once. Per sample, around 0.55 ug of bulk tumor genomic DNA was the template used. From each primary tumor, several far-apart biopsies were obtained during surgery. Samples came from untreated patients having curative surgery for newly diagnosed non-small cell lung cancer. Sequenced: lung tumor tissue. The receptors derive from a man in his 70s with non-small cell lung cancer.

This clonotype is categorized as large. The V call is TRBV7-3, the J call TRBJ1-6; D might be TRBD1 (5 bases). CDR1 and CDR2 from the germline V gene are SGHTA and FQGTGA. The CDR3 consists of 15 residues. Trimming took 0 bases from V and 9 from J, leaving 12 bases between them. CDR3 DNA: TGTGCCAGCAGCTTAACTGGGGGGTATGGTTCACCCCTCCACTTT. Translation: CASSLTGGYGSPLHF.

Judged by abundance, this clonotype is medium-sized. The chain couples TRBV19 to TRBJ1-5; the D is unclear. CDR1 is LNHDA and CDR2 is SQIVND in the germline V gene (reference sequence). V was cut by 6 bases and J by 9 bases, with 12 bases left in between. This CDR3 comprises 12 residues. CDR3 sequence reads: CASRVGRGPQHF. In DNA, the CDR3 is TGTGCCAGTAGAGTCGGTCGTGGGCCCCAGCATTTT.

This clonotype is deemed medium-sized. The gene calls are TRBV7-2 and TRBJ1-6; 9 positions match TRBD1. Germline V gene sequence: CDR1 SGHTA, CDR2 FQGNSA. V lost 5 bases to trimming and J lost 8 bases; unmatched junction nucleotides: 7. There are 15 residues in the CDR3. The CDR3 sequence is CASSAPGQGDSPLHF. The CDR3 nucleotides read TGTGCCAGCAGCGCGCCGGGACAGGGTGATTCACCCCTCCACTTT.

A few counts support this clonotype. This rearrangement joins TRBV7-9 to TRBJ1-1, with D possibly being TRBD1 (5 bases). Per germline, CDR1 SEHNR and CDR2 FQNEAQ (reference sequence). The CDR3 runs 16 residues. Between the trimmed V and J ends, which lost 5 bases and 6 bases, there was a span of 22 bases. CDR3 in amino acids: CASSPTRSGSLPEAFF. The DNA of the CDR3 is TGTGCCAGCAGCCCAACCCGGTCAGGGTCTCTGCCTGAAGCTTTCTTT.

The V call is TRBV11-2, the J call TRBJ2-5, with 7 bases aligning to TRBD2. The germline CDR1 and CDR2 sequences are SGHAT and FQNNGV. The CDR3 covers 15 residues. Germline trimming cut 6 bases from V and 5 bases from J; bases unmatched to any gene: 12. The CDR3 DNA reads TGTGCCAGCAGTTGGGGGGGAGGGATAGGGGAGACCCAGTACTTC. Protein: CASSWGGGIGETQYF.

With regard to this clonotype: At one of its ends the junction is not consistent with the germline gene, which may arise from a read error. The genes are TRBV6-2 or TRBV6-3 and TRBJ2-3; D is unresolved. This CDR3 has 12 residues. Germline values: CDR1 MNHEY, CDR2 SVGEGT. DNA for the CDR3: TGTGCCAGCAGCTACTCCCCAGATACGCAGTATTTT. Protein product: CASSYSPDTQYF.

In DNA, the CDR3 is TGTGCCAGCAGCCAACGGGGGCACACCGGGGAGCTGTTTTTT. Protein sequence: CASSQRGHTGELFF. The V and J genes are TRBV11-3 and TRBJ2-2, with D possibly being TRBD1 or TRBD2 (6 bases each). The CDR3 covers 14 residues. Trimming removed 5 bases from V and 3 bases from J, with 10 bases in between. The germline V gene encodes CDR1 SGHNT and CDR2 YENEEA.

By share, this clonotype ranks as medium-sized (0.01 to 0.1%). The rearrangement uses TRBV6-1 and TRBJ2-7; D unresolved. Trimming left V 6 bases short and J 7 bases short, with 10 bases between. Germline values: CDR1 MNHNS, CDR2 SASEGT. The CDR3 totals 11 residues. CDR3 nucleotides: TGTGCCAGCAGGCATTCCAGGGAGCAGTACTTC. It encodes CASRHSREQYF.

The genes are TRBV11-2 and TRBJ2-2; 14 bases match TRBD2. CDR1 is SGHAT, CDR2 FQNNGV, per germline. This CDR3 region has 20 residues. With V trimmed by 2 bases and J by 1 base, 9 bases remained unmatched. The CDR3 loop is CASSLNRGLAGGLNTGELFF. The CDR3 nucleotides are TGTGCCAGCAGCTTAAACCGAGGACTAGCGGGGGGCTTGAACACCGGGGAGCTGTTTTTT.

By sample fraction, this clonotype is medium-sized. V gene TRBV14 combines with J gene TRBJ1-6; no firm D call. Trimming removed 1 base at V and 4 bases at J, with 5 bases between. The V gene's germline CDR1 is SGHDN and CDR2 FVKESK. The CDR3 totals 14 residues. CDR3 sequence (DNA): TGTGCCAGCAGCCAAGGGAGATATAATTCACCCCTCCACTTT. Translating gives CASSQGRYNSPLHF. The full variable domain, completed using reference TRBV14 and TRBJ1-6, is EAGVTQFPSHSVIEKGQTVTLRCDPISGHDNLYWYRRVMGKEIKFLLHFVKESKQDESGMPNNRFLAERTGGTYSTLKVQPAELEDSGVYFCASSQGRYNSPLHFGNGTRLTVT.

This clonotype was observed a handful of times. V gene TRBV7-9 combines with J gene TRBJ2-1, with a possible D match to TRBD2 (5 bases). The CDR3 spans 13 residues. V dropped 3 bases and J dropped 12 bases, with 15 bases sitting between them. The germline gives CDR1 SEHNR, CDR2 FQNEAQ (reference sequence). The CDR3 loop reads CASSLETGSGQFF. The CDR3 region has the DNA TGTGCCAGCAGCTTGGAAACGGGATCGGGGCAGTTCTTC.

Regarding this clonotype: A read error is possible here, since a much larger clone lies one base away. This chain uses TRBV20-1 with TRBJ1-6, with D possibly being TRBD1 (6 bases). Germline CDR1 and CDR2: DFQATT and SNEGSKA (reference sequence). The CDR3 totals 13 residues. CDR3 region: CSARTGIASPPHF. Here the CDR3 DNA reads TGCAGTGCTAGAACAGGGATTGCTTCACCCCCCCACTTT.

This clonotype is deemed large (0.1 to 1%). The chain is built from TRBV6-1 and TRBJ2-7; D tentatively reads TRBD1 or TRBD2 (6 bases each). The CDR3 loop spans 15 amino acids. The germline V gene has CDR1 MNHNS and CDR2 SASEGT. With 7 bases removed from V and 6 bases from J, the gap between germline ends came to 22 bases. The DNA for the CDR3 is TGTGCCAGCATCCCCTCGGGGGCGGATCCTGGCGAGCAGTACTTC. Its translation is CASIPSGADPGEQYF.

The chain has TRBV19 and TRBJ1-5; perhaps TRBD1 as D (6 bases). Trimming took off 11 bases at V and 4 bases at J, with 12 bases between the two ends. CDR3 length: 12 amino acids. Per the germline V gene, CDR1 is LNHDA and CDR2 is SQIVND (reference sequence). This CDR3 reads CASPGANQPQHF. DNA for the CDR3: TGTGCCTCCCCGGGGGCTAATCAGCCCCAGCATTTT.

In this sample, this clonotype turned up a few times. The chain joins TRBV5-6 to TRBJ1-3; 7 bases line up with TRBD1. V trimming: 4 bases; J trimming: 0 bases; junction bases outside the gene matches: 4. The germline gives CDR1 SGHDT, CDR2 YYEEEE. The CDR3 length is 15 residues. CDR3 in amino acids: CASSRGQVSGNTIYF. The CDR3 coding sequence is TGTGCCAGCAGCCGAGGACAGGTCTCTGGAAACACCATATATTTT.

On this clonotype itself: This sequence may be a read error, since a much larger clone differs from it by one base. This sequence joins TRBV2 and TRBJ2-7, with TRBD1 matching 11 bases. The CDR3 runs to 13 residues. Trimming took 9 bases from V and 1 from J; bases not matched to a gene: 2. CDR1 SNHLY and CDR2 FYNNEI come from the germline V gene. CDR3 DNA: TGTGCCAGAGGGACAGGGGGTTCCTACGAGCAGTACTTC. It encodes CARGTGGSYEQYF.

This CDR3 reads CATQGGKQFF. In DNA form, the CDR3 reads TGTGCCACCCAAGGGGGTAAGCAGTTCTTC. The genes are TRBV6-2 or TRBV6-3 and TRBJ2-1; TRBD1 is a possible D gene (6 bases). The CDR3 runs 10 residues. V shed 10 bases and J shed 11 bases, with 12 bases lying between them. The germline CDR1 and CDR2 sequences are MNHEY and SVGEGT.

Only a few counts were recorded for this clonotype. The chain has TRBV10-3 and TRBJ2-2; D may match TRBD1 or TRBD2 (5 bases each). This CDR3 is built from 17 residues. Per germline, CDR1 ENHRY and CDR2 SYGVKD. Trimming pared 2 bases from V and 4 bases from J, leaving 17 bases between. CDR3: CAISEQTAVPRTGELFF. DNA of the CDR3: TGTGCCATCAGTGAGCAGACAGCGGTTCCCCGCACCGGGGAGCTGTTTTTT.

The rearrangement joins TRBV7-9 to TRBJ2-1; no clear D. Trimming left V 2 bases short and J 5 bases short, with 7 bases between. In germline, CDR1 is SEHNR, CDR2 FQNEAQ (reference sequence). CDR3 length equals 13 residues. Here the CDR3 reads CASSLRLNNEQFF. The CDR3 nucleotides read TGTGCCAGCAGCTTACGTTTGAACAATGAGCAGTTCTTC. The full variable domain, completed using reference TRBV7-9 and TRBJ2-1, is DTGVSQNPRHKITKRGQNVTFRCDPISEHNRLYWYRQTLGQGPEFLTYFQNEAQLEKSRLLSDRFSAERPKGSFSTLEIQRTEQGDSAMYLCASSLRLNNEQFFGPGTRLTVL.

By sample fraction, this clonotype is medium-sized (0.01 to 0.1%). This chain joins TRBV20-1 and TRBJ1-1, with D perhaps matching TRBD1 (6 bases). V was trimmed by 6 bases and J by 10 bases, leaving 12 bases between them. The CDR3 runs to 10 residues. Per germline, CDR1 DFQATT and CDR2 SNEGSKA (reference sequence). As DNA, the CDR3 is TGCAGTGCAGGGGGAGGGTTAGCTTTCTTT. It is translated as CSAGGGLAFF.